In this sample, the clone carrying this T cell receptor (beta chain) turned up a few times. As yet, its antigen is unknown. PBMCs were obtained from roughly 10 ml fresh peripheral blood. The data derive from a study of T cells in Graves' hyperthyroidism and ophthalmopathy. Amplification of TCR beta CDR3 regions used RNA as the template. RT-PCR in the first round (using the HTBI primer set) targeted the TCR CDR3. Each CDR3 protein gets one entry after TCRdb re-called the multiplex PCR reads with MiXCR. Of hundreds of thousands of distinct CDR3 sequences in the sample, roughly a sixth are singletons; the top ten hold about 20%. Broader study findings: The model's output predicted ophthalmopathy at a median of 6.5 months prior to onset.

This receptor was taken from a woman between 18 and 29 years old with Graves' hyperthyroidism. Sequencing used blood.

The chain's CDR3 is CSAPFQRRWRATQYF. The CDR3 DNA follows: TGCAGTGCCCCCTTCCAAAGGAGGTGGAGGGCGACCCAGTACTTC. V gene TRBV20-1 combines with J gene TRBJ2-5; D may be TRBD2 (6 bases). The V gene lost 6 bases and the J gene lost 7 bases, with 24 bases spanning the gap. The CDR3 spans 15 residues. In germline, CDR1 is DFQATT, CDR2 SNEGSKA (reference sequence).